The present T cell receptor (beta chain) was sequenced within a study of blood T cell repertoires in COVID-19. Across the study: The cDNA or gDNA used as material had been derived from T cells, B-cell-depleted T cells, or PBMCs.

Original processing notes: Estimation of nucleated cell counts was performed using reference gene primer amplification. Generated by immunoSEQ multiplex PCR, the TCRdb table keeps only in-frame clones and is missing some. Clonal size and the V and J genes are those of that table, whereas D and trimming came from the DNA. The sample carries around 190,000 clones, about 76% recorded once. CDR3 length equals 16 residues. Germline CDR1 reads MNHNY; CDR2 reads SVGAGI (reference sequence). Unmatched junction bases numbered 6, after V lost 0 bases and J lost 2 bases. The Seattle site enrolled patients during active infection and followed them longitudinally.

V and J are TRBV6-6 and TRBJ2-7; 8 bases match TRBD1. This TCR came from a woman aged 40 to 50 with COVID-19, enrolled during active disease. What was sequenced was peripheral blood. CDR3 DNA sequence: TGTGCCAGCAGTTACTCCCCCAGGGGGCAAACCTACGAGCAGTACTTC. This gives the protein CASSYSPRGQTYEQYF.